Below, 29 T cell receptor beta chains from the same sample are listed, as sequenced in a study of Tregs in tolerant kidney transplant recipients. Assay: immunoSEQ multiplex PCR; the TCRdb copy retains only in-frame clones and omits some. The sample carries tens of thousands of clones, roughly 98% recorded once. The material sequenced was CD4+ T cells from blood, taken before the transplant. The source is a human donor who received a combined kidney and bone marrow transplant.

V and J are TRBV18 and TRBJ2-5, with 7 bases fitting TRBD1. Germline V gene lookup returns CDR1 KGHSH and CDR2 LQKENI. J was trimmed by 1 base and V by 4 bases; bases with no gene match: 0. The CDR3 covers 13 residues. CDR3 in amino acids: CASSRDSQETQYF. DNA of the CDR3: TGTGCCAGCTCACGGGACAGCCAAGAGACCCAGTACTTC.

This chain joins TRBV4-1 and TRBJ2-2; 7 bases are a match to TRBD1. Looked up from germline, CDR1 is MGHRA and CDR2 is YSYEKL. This CDR3 comprises 16 residues. Losses at the gene ends were 1 base for V and 4 bases for J; bases not matched to a gene: 6. The CDR3 sequence: CASSQGFTGATGELFF. The CDR3 DNA is TGCGCCAGCAGCCAAGGGTTCACAGGGGCCACCGGGGAGCTGTTTTTT.

The chain carries TRBV7-2 and TRBJ1-2; 8 bases fit TRBD1. V trimming: 5 bases; J trimming: 7 bases; junction bases outside the gene matches: 9. Germline V gene lookup returns CDR1 SGHTA and CDR2 FQGNSA. CDR3 length: 14 residues. CDR3 nucleotides: TGTGCCAGCAGCATAACAGGGGGGTTCGGTGGCTACACCTTC. Protein sequence: CASSITGGFGGYTF.

This chain uses TRBV19 with TRBJ1-2; D is possibly TRBD1 (5 bases). V dropped 6 bases and J dropped 2 bases, with 16 bases sitting between them. The CDR3 covers 15 residues. The germline CDR1 and CDR2 sequences are LNHDA and SQIVND (reference sequence). CDR3 residues: CASSPRRGGNYGYTF. CDR3 nucleotide sequence: TGTGCCAGTAGCCCTCGAAGGGGAGGGAACTATGGCTACACCTTC.

The chain has TRBV7-9 and TRBJ2-7; 8 bases match TRBD2. Germline lookup yields CDR1 SEHNR and CDR2 FQNEAQ (reference sequence). The ends lost 1 base at V and 5 bases at J; junction bases unmatched: 1. CDR3 size: 13 residues. The CDR3 DNA reads TGTGCCAGCAGCTTAGGGACTAGCAACGAGCAGTACTTC. Protein sequence: CASSLGTSNEQYF.

This clone is a singleton in its sample. The chain links TRBV9 to TRBJ2-1; 10 bases are shared with TRBD2. Germline V gene data show CDR1 as SGDLS and CDR2 as YYNGEE. The CDR3 is 15 amino acids. The V segment lost 3 bases and the J segment 3 bases; nucleotides outside the gene matches: 3. The CDR3 coding sequence is TGTGCCAGCAGCGCAACTAGCGGGATCTACAATGAGCAGTTCTTC. Translated: CASSATSGIYNEQFF.

CDR3 protein: CASSLDPSNSPLHF. The DNA for the CDR3 is TGTGCCAGCAGCTTGGATCCGAGTAATTCACCCCTCCACTTT. The genes are TRBV5-4 and TRBJ1-6, with D uncertain. This CDR3 has 14 residues. Germline V gene data show CDR1 as SGHNT and CDR2 as YYREEE (reference sequence). V lost 0 bases and J lost 6, with 7 bases in between. Full variable domain (missing parts from reference TRBV5-4 and TRBJ1-6): ETGVTQSPTHLIKTRGQQVTLRCSSQSGHNTVSWYQQALGQGPQFIFQYYREEENGRGNFPPRFSGLQFPNYSSELNVNALELDDSALYLCASSLDPSNSPLHFGNGTRLTVT.

The chain is built from TRBV10-3 and TRBJ2-7; the match to TRBD2 covers 7 bases. The CDR3 contains 12 residues. Germline trimming cut 9 bases from V and 5 bases from J; bases unmatched to any gene: 7. CDR1 ENHRY and CDR2 SYGVKD come from the germline V gene. Here the CDR3 reads CAIANRGDEQYF. The CDR3 DNA reads TGTGCCATAGCAAACCGGGGGGACGAGCAGTACTTC.

The rearrangement uses TRBV30 and TRBJ2-6, with TRBD2 as a possible D gene (5 bases). Germline assignment: CDR1 GTSNPN and CDR2 SVGIG (reference sequence). This CDR3 has 16 amino acids. V lost 3 bases, J lost 0 bases, and 12 bases lay in between. The CDR3 sequence is CAWRGHEGSGANVLTF. For the CDR3, the DNA is TGTGCCTGGAGGGGCCATGAGGGCTCTGGGGCCAACGTCCTGACTTTC.

The chain combines TRBV5-4 with TRBJ1-4; 9 nucleotides align to TRBD1. CDR1 and CDR2 from the germline V gene are SGHNT and YYREEE (reference sequence). CDR3 length equals 14 residues. V was pared by 2 bases and J by 5 bases, with 1 base of the junction left unmatched. The CDR3 is CASSLQGANEKLFF. The CDR3, as DNA: TGTGCCAGCAGCTTACAGGGGGCAAATGAAAAACTGTTTTTT.

The rearrangement joins TRBV2 to TRBJ1-1; tentatively, D is TRBD1 (6 bases). Per germline, CDR1 SNHLY and CDR2 FYNNEI. V gave up 7 bases and J gave up 2 bases, with 14 bases separating them. The CDR3 loop spans 14 amino acids. CDR3 sequence reads: CASTAGRGNTEAFF. Written as DNA, the CDR3 is TGTGCCAGCACTGCGGGCAGGGGAAACACTGAAGCTTTCTTT.

The chain links TRBV28 to TRBJ2-7, with TRBD1 matching 8 bases. The CDR3 runs to 20 residues. Germline assignment: CDR1 MDHEN and CDR2 SYDVKM. V lost 7 bases to trimming and J lost 0 bases; unmatched junction nucleotides: 23. The CDR3 reads CASTPTGVVSPVISSYEQYF. For the CDR3, the DNA is TGTGCCAGCACCCCGACAGGGGTGGTTTCTCCCGTCATAAGCTCCTACGAGCAGTACTTC.

The rearrangement joins TRBV6-6 to TRBJ1-6; D is undetermined. Germline-derived CDR1 and CDR2 are MNHNY and SVGAGI (reference sequence). The V end was cut by 4 bases, the J end by 6 bases, with 10 bases between. CDR3 length: 14 amino acids. The CDR3 sequence: CASSSEALNSPLHF. CDR3 nucleotides: TGTGCCAGCAGTTCCGAGGCGCTTAATTCACCCCTCCACTTT.

This chain uses TRBV6-5 with TRBJ2-3, with 13 nucleotides matching TRBD2. CDR1 is MNHEY, CDR2 SVGAGI, per germline. J gave up 5 bases and V 3 bases, and 2 bases lay outside the gene matches. The CDR3 is made up of 15 amino acids. The CDR3 sequence: CASSYWTSGRDTQYF. The CDR3 coding sequence is TGTGCCAGCAGTTATTGGACTAGCGGGAGAGATACGCAGTATTTT.

V and J are TRBV7-3 and TRBJ2-1, with D tentatively TRBD2 (7 bases). This CDR3 comprises 14 residues. Trimming cost V 5 bases and J 8 bases, with 16 bases left between them. Germline values: CDR1 SGHTA, CDR2 FQGTGA. CDR3 residues: CASSPTLGGDEQFF. In DNA form, the CDR3 reads TGTGCCAGCAGCCCAACGCTAGGGGGGGATGAGCAGTTCTTC.

This chain joins TRBV4-1 and TRBJ1-2, with D possibly TRBD1 on 6 matching bases. Germline lookup yields CDR1 MGHRA and CDR2 YSYEKL. Trimming removed 0 bases at V and 1 base at J, with 15 bases between. This CDR3 is 17 amino acids long. The CDR3 DNA sequence: TGCGCCAGCAGCCAAGAGGGGGGGGCGAAGGTTAACTATGGCTACACCTTC. Encoded protein: CASSQEGGAKVNYGYTF.

The gene calls are TRBV28 and TRBJ1-3; a weak D match, TRBD1 (6 bases). This CDR3 has 15 amino acids. Germline CDR1 reads MDHEN; CDR2 reads SYDVKM. V was pared by 5 bases and J by 3 bases, with 14 bases between. DNA of the CDR3: TGTGCCAGCAGTAGCCAGGGGAGAGGTGGAAACACCATATATTTT. The encoded protein is CASSSQGRGGNTIYF.

The V and J genes are TRBV7-9 and TRBJ1-2, with D unresolved. The CDR3 runs 14 residues. With 3 bases removed from V and 2 bases from J, the gap between germline ends came to 10 bases. The germline V gene has CDR1 SEHNR and CDR2 FQNEAQ (reference sequence). The CDR3 reads CASSFEVANYGYTF. CDR3 nucleotide sequence: TGTGCCAGCAGCTTTGAGGTAGCAAACTATGGCTACACCTTC.

The V gene is TRBV7-9, the J gene TRBJ2-1, with 11 nucleotides matching TRBD2. Germline values: CDR1 SEHNR, CDR2 FQNEAQ (reference sequence). CDR3 length equals 18 residues. Trimming removed 5 bases from V and 7 bases from J; junction bases left unmatched: 16. The CDR3 reads CASSISLAGAPPMNEQFF. DNA of the CDR3: TGTGCCAGCAGCATCTCACTAGCGGGAGCCCCCCCCATGAATGAGCAGTTCTTC.

The table lists this clone with a count of one. V gene TRBV6-5 combines with J gene TRBJ1-4; 8 bases are shared with TRBD1. The ends lost 6 bases at V and 5 bases at J; junction bases unmatched: 5. The germline V gene encodes CDR1 MNHEY and CDR2 SVGAGI. The length of the CDR3 is 14 residues. The CDR3 spells CASSLRQGNEKLFF. CDR3 bases: TGTGCCAGCAGCCTTCGACAGGGGAATGAAAAACTGTTTTTT.

The chain employs TRBV28 and TRBJ2-3; 11 nucleotides agree with TRBD2. The CDR3 totals 19 residues. Trimming cost V 4 bases and J 0 bases; bases outside gene matches: 12. Germline V gene data show CDR1 as MDHEN and CDR2 as SYDVKM. The chain's CDR3 is CASSSRGRLAGRSTDTQYF. The CDR3 nucleotides read TGTGCCAGCAGTTCTAGGGGGAGACTAGCGGGGCGTAGCACAGATACGCAGTATTTT.

The rearrangement links TRBV4-3 to TRBJ1-3; 7 bases are a match to TRBD1. The V and J ends lost 1 base and 0 bases, in that order; junction bases with no gene match: 15. The V gene's germline CDR1 is LGHNA and CDR2 YSLEER. The CDR3 runs 20 residues. CDR3: CASSQALFGTEFISGNTIYF. CDR3 sequence (DNA): TGCGCCAGCAGCCAAGCCCTCTTTGGGACAGAATTCATCTCTGGAAACACCATATATTTT.

This clone was seen a single time. This sequence joins TRBV7-9 and TRBJ1-1; D is ambiguous. Germline assignment: CDR1 SEHNR and CDR2 FQNEAQ (reference sequence). The CDR3 is 12 amino acids. V lost 5 bases and J lost 2, with 6 bases in between. Here the CDR3 reads CASSPPNTEAFF. For the CDR3, the DNA is TGTGCCAGCAGCCCCCCAAACACTGAAGCTTTCTTT.

Only one count was recorded for this clone. This rearrangement joins TRBV11-2 to TRBJ2-2; TRBD2 is a possible D gene (6 bases). The germline V and J ends were trimmed by 3 bases and 0 bases, with 17 bases remaining between them. The CDR3 is made up of 18 amino acids. Germline assignment: CDR1 SGHAT and CDR2 FQNNGV. The CDR3 DNA follows: TGTGCCAGCAGCTTTAGTCGAGTGGGGAGGCCGAACACCGGGGAGCTGTTTTTT. Translation gives CASSFSRVGRPNTGELFF.

The chain combines TRBV5-1 with TRBJ1-1, with 8 bases aligning to TRBD1. Per the germline V gene, CDR1 is SGHRS and CDR2 is YFSETQ. The CDR3 has 14 amino acids. Losses at the gene ends were 4 bases for V and 3 bases for J; bases not matched to a gene: 5. CDR3 amino acids: CASSPTTGDTEAFF. The CDR3 DNA reads TGCGCCAGCAGCCCCACGACAGGGGACACTGAAGCTTTCTTT.

V is TRBV9 and J is TRBJ2-1; D perhaps matches TRBD2 (6 bases). Germline values: CDR1 SGDLS, CDR2 YYNGEE. Deletions cut 3 bases from V and 3 bases from J, with 10 bases between. This CDR3 has 14 amino acids. The CDR3 coding sequence is TGTGCCAGCAGCGAAGGGACTCTCTACAATGAGCAGTTCTTC. It encodes CASSEGTLYNEQFF.

J is TRBJ2-1 and V is TRBV5-6; 9 nucleotides match TRBD2. Germline CDR1 is SGHDT and CDR2 is YYEEEE. V trimming: 4 bases; J trimming: 7 bases; junction bases outside the gene matches: 12. This CDR3 comprises 16 residues. DNA of the CDR3: TGTGCCAGCAGCCCCTCCCGCGGGAGGGCAATAAATGAGCAGTTCTTC. Translated, it gives CASSPSRGRAINEQFF. The whole variable domain, remainder taken from reference TRBV5-6 and TRBJ2-1, is DAGVTQSPTHLIKTRGQQVTLRCSPKSGHDTVSWYQQALGQGPQFIFQYYEEEERQRGNFPDRFSGHQFPNYSSELNVNALLLGDSALYLCASSPSRGRAINEQFFGPGTRLTVL.

The V and J genes are TRBV6-5 and TRBJ2-2, with D hard to call. The germline V and J ends were trimmed by 5 bases and 2 bases, with 3 bases remaining between them. The CDR3 runs to 12 residues. Germline V CDR1 and CDR2: MNHEY, SVGAGI. The CDR3 bases are TGTGCCAGCAGTCCAAACACCGGGGAGCTGTTTTTT. It encodes CASSPNTGELFF.

The CDR3 reads CASSPRQGNAYEQYF. CDR3 DNA: TGTGCCAGCAGCCCGAGACAGGGTAACGCCTACGAGCAGTACTTC. V gene TRBV9 combines with J gene TRBJ2-7; 7 bases match TRBD1. CDR1 is SGDLS, CDR2 YYNGEE, per germline. The CDR3 extends over 15 amino acids. J lost 2 bases, V lost 4 bases, and 9 bases had no gene match.